This is a list of T cell receptor beta chains from one sample in a study of preoperative IRX-2 immunotherapy in early breast cancer. Using immunoSEQ multiplex PCR, the repertoire was profiled, and TCRdb retains in-frame clones only, with some absent. The profile shows about 23,000 clones, more than 80% of them singletons. Material: tumor tissue, obtained after IRX-2 immunotherapy. These receptors originate from a human donor with breast cancer. Both conserved end residues are part of each CDR3. Fields, in order: J gene, clone size, D gene, V gene, CDR3 DNA, CDR3 protein. The D gene is left open where the match is weak. Clone sizes are given selectively: once, few, many, or a class where the clone is expanded.

TRBJ1-1	.	TRBD1	TRBV7-9	TGTGCCAGCAGCGCCTCACAGGGGAGAACTGAAGCTTTCTTT	CASSASQGRTEAFF
TRBJ1-5	.	TRBD1	TRBV30	TGTGCCTGGAGTGGGGGGACAGTTAGCAATCAGCCCCAGCATTTT	CAWSGGTVSNQPQHF
TRBJ2-5	.	TRBD2	TRBV7-7	TGTGCCAGCAGCAAAATGGGGGGGACCGGGGAGACCCAGTACTTC	CASSKMGGTGETQYF
TRBJ2-5	.	TRBD1	TRBV5-1	TGCGCCAGCAGCTTGGAGGACAGGGGGCGGGAGACCCAGTACTTC	CASSLEDRGRETQYF
TRBJ1-4	.	.	TRBV9	TGTGCCAGCAGCGTCCACAGGGAGTTCCGGGGTAATGAAAAACTGTTTTTT	CASSVHREFRGNEKLFF
TRBJ1-6	.	.	TRBV2	TGTGCCAGCAGTCCGGACGAAAGCTCCTATAATTCACCCCTCCACTTT	CASSPDESSYNSPLHF
TRBJ2-2	.	TRBD1	TRBV7-7	TGTGCCAGCAGCTCGGGACAGGGCACCGGGGAGCTGTTTTTT	CASSSGQGTGELFF
TRBJ2-5	.	.	TRBV6-1	TGTGCCAGCAGTGAAGCGCAGGGCCAAGAGACCCAGTACTTC	CASSEAQGQETQYF
TRBJ1-1	.	TRBD1	TRBV7-2	TGTGCCAGCAGCTTAATACCGACAGGGTTAATGAACACTGAAGCTTTCTTT	CASSLIPTGLMNTEAFF
TRBJ2-7	.	.	TRBV19	TGTGCCAGTAGTATCTTTTCAGGAACCGAGCAGTACTTC	CASSIFSGTEQYF
TRBJ2-3	.	TRBD1	TRBV19	TGTGCCAGTAGAAGGACAGGGGGCCCAGATACGCAGTATTTT	CASRRTGGPDTQYF
TRBJ1-5	once	.	TRBV6-6	TGTGCCAGCAGTTTAACCCGGGACGTTTATCAGCCCCAGCATTTT	CASSLTRDVYQPQHF
TRBJ1-2	.	.	TRBV16	TGTGCCAGCAGCCAATCACCGGTATTCGGCTACACCTTC	CASSQSPVFGYTF
TRBJ2-7	.	TRBD1	TRBV5-1	TGCGCCAGCAGCTTAACCGGGACAGGGACCGAGCAGTACTTC	CASSLTGTGTEQYF
TRBJ2-5	.	.	TRBV2	TGTGCCCTGCGGGAGACCCAGTACTTC	CALRETQYF
TRBJ2-5	.	TRBD2	TRBV27	TGTGCCAGCAGGCTAAGCGGGGGGGCCGGAGAGACCCAGTACTTC	CASRLSGGAGETQYF
TRBJ2-7	.	.	TRBV14	TGTGCCAGCAGCCGATGGGACGCGGGAACCTACGAGCAGTACTTC	CASSRWDAGTYEQYF
TRBJ1-1	.	.	TRBV7-2	TGTGCCAGCAGCTTAAGGCCAGGGCTGAACACTGAAGCTTTCTTT	CASSLRPGLNTEAFF
TRBJ1-5	.	.	TRBV30	TGTGCCTGGGGGCAAGGCAATCAGCCCCAGCATTTT	CAWGQGNQPQHF
TRBJ2-7	.	TRBD1	TRBV18	TGTGCCAGCTCACAACGAGGATCCGGGACAGGGCCCTACGAGCAGTACTTC	CASSQRGSGTGPYEQYF
TRBJ2-3	.	TRBD1	TRBV5-1	TGCGCCAGCGGGAGGGACAGGGGCACAGATACGCAGTATTTT	CASGRDRGTDTQYF
TRBJ2-2	.	.	TRBV5-1	TGCGCCAGCAGCTTGGAAGGGCGTACGAACACCGGGGAGCTGTTTTTT	CASSLEGRTNTGELFF
TRBJ2-5	.	TRBD2	TRBV19	TGTGCCAGTAGTATCAGCCGGGGTAGCGGGAAGACCCAGTACTTC	CASSISRGSGKTQYF
TRBJ2-1	.	TRBD1	TRBV27	TGTGCCAGCTGGACAGGGGGACCGGGAAATGAGCAGTTCTTC	CASWTGGPGNEQFF
TRBJ1-4	.	TRBD1	TRBV27	TGTGCCAGCAAGGGACAGGGTAATGAAAAACTGTTTTTT	CASKGQGNEKLFF
TRBJ2-5	.	TRBD2	TRBV7-6	TGTGCCAGCAGCGGGGGACTAGCGGGGAGGCAAGAGACCCAGTACTTC	CASSGGLAGRQETQYF